Each of the 2 T cell receptor beta chains below was sequenced from the same sample in a study of T cell changes during pregnancy in multiple sclerosis. Profiled with immunoSEQ multiplex PCR; TCRdb holds only in-frame clones, not every one. Among about 12,000 clones listed, approximately 90% were seen once. Sample: CD8+ T cells from peripheral blood mononuclear cells, taken in the second trimester of pregnancy. The receptors here all came from a female donor in good health, enrolled as a control in a pregnancy study.

The chain recombines TRBV29-1 with TRBJ1-2, with D maybe TRBD1 (6 bases). The CDR3 has 18 residues. Trimming took 1 base from V and 4 from J, leaving 25 bases between them. From germline, CDR1 is SQVTM and CDR2 ANQGSEA. The CDR3 DNA sequence: TGCAGCGTTGAAGGAACAGGGACGGGACCCCTTACTATCTATGGCTACACCTTC. Encoded protein: CSVEGTGTGPLTIYGYTF.

J is TRBJ2-2 and V is TRBV6-4, with D possibly being TRBD1 (6 bases). The CDR3 is 16 residues long. The germline V gene encodes CDR1 MRHNA and CDR2 SNTAGT. Trimming removed 0 bases at V and 1 base at J, with 9 bases between. The CDR3, as DNA: TGTGCCAGCAGTGACTCGGGGGCAGGGAACACCGGGGAGCTGTTTTTT. Translated: CASSDSGAGNTGELFF.